The rows below give T cell receptor beta chains drawn from one sample of a study of T cells in pancreatic ductal adenocarcinoma. The method was immunoSEQ multiplex PCR; TCRdb's version includes in-frame clones alone and lacks a portion of them. The profile shows over 85,000 clones, about 95% of them singletons. Specimen: PBMCs. The receptors were sampled from a human donor with pancreatic ductal adenocarcinoma. Each CDR3 is given with its conserved first and last residue. The D gene is left open where the match is weak. Size is omitted from some rows. Given values are once, few, many or a class for expanded clones.

v_call: TRBV27; clone_size: .; j_call: TRBJ1-2; d_call: TRBD1; cdr3_nt: TGTGCCAGCAGTTCTGGACAGGGTGGGTTTGGCTACACCTTC; cdr3_aa: CASSSGQGGFGYTF
v_call: TRBV7-8; clone_size: .; j_call: TRBJ2-5; d_call: TRBD2; cdr3_nt: TGTGCCAGCAGCTTTTACGGGACTAGCGGGAGGAGACGCGGAGTGACCCAGTACTTC; cdr3_aa: CASSFYGTSGRRRGVTQYF
v_call: TRBV6-1; clone_size: .; j_call: TRBJ2-7; d_call: .; cdr3_nt: TGTGCCAGCAAGGGGGACACATACGAGCAGTACTTC; cdr3_aa: CASKGDTYEQYF
v_call: TRBV6-5; clone_size: .; j_call: TRBJ1-5; d_call: TRBD1; cdr3_nt: TGTGCCAGATGCAGGGGACAGAGCAATCAGCCCCAGCATTTT; cdr3_aa: CARCRGQSNQPQHF
v_call: TRBV19; clone_size: .; j_call: TRBJ2-5; d_call: .; cdr3_nt: TGTGCCAGTTCTGGGGCCTGGGAGACCCAGTACTTC; cdr3_aa: CASSGAWETQYF
v_call: TRBV7-2; clone_size: .; j_call: TRBJ2-7; d_call: .; cdr3_nt: TGTGCCAGCAGCCGCACTAGATACGAGCAGTACTTC; cdr3_aa: CASSRTRYEQYF
v_call: TRBV30; clone_size: .; j_call: TRBJ2-2; d_call: .; cdr3_nt: TGTGCCTGGAGTACTCAAACTGGGGAGCTGTTTTTT; cdr3_aa: CAWSTQTGELFF
v_call: TRBV9; clone_size: .; j_call: TRBJ2-6; d_call: .; cdr3_nt: TGTGCCAGCAGCGATATAGGGGCCAACGTCCTGACTTTC; cdr3_aa: CASSDIGANVLTF
v_call: TRBV28; clone_size: .; j_call: TRBJ2-5; d_call: .; cdr3_nt: TGTGCCAGCAGTTTGGGAGGGACCCAGTACTTC; cdr3_aa: CASSLGGTQYF
v_call: TRBV7-2; clone_size: .; j_call: TRBJ2-7; d_call: TRBD1; cdr3_nt: TGTGCCAGCAGCACCGGACAGGGGACCTACGAGCAGTACTTC; cdr3_aa: CASSTGQGTYEQYF
v_call: TRBV4-2; clone_size: .; j_call: TRBJ2-3; d_call: .; cdr3_nt: TGTGCCAGCAGCCAAGATTTTCTATCTACAGATACGCAGTATTTT; cdr3_aa: CASSQDFLSTDTQYF
v_call: TRBV5-1; clone_size: .; j_call: TRBJ2-5; d_call: TRBD2; cdr3_nt: TGCGCCAGCAGCTCCGGACTAGCGGGATTGGAGACCCAGTACTTC; cdr3_aa: CASSSGLAGLETQYF
v_call: TRBV18; clone_size: .; j_call: TRBJ2-1; d_call: TRBD1; cdr3_nt: TGTGCCAGCTCACCTCCGACCGGGACAGGGCTCAACAATGAGCAGTTCTTC; cdr3_aa: CASSPPTGTGLNNEQFF
v_call: TRBV5-1; clone_size: .; j_call: TRBJ1-1; d_call: TRBD1; cdr3_nt: TGCGCCAGCAGCTTGGGCCCGACAGGGCGGGGCACTGAAGCTTTCTTT; cdr3_aa: CASSLGPTGRGTEAFF
v_call: TRBV5-4; clone_size: .; j_call: TRBJ1-2; d_call: .; cdr3_nt: TGTGCCAGCAGCCTCCGGACGGCGGGCCTCTATGGCTACACCTTC; cdr3_aa: CASSLRTAGLYGYTF
v_call: TRBV18; clone_size: .; j_call: TRBJ2-1; d_call: TRBD1; cdr3_nt: TGTGCCAGCTCACCGGGGACAGGCCGAGGCAATGAGCAGTTCTTC; cdr3_aa: CASSPGTGRGNEQFF
v_call: TRBV28; clone_size: .; j_call: TRBJ2-1; d_call: TRBD2; cdr3_nt: TGTGCCAGCACCCAACCCGGGACTAGGGATTACAATGAGCAGTTCTTC; cdr3_aa: CASTQPGTRDYNEQFF
v_call: TRBV7-9; clone_size: .; j_call: TRBJ1-2; d_call: .; cdr3_nt: TGTGCCAGCAGCTTAGCGGAGGGGGGCTACACCTTC; cdr3_aa: CASSLAEGGYTF
v_call: TRBV19; clone_size: .; j_call: TRBJ1-4; d_call: .; cdr3_nt: TGTGCCAGTAGTATGGGGGCTCTGGCTAATGAAAAACTGTTTTTT; cdr3_aa: CASSMGALANEKLFF
v_call: TRBV21-1; clone_size: .; j_call: TRBJ2-5; d_call: .; cdr3_nt: TGTGCCAGCAGCAAATCCCCCGGGACAGGGTGTGGAGAGACCCAGTACTTC; cdr3_aa: CASSKSPGTGCGETQYF
v_call: TRBV19; clone_size: .; j_call: TRBJ1-5; d_call: TRBD1; cdr3_nt: TGTGCCAGTAGCCCTACAGGGGGCAACCAGCCCCAGCATTTT; cdr3_aa: CASSPTGGNQPQHF
v_call: TRBV11-2; clone_size: .; j_call: TRBJ2-3; d_call: .; cdr3_nt: TGTGCCAGCAGCTTTTGGCCAGATACGCAGTATTTT; cdr3_aa: CASSFWPDTQYF
v_call: TRBV5-1; clone_size: .; j_call: TRBJ2-6; d_call: .; cdr3_nt: TGCGCCAGCAGCCAAACAGGGCGTGGGGCCAACGTCCTGACTTTC; cdr3_aa: CASSQTGRGANVLTF
v_call: TRBV13; clone_size: .; j_call: TRBJ2-3; d_call: .; cdr3_nt: TGTGCCGCCCGACGGGGGGCAGGAGATACGCAGTATTTT; cdr3_aa: CAARRGAGDTQYF
v_call: TRBV7-2; clone_size: .; j_call: TRBJ1-5; d_call: .; cdr3_nt: TGTGCCAGCAGCTCACGATCAGGAGGTCAGCCCCAGCATTTT; cdr3_aa: CASSSRSGGQPQHF
v_call: TRBV18; clone_size: .; j_call: TRBJ1-3; d_call: TRBD1; cdr3_nt: TGTGCCAGCTCACCGGGACAGACTGGAAACACCATATATTTT; cdr3_aa: CASSPGQTGNTIYF
v_call: TRBV29-1; clone_size: .; j_call: TRBJ2-1; d_call: .; cdr3_nt: TGCAGCGTTGACACGAGACAGTCCAATGAGCAGTTCTTC; cdr3_aa: CSVDTRQSNEQFF
v_call: TRBV15; clone_size: .; j_call: TRBJ2-3; d_call: .; cdr3_nt: TGTGCCACCAGCAGAGATCGAGGGGGTCCAGATACGCAGTATTTT; cdr3_aa: CATSRDRGGPDTQYF
v_call: TRBV11-2; clone_size: .; j_call: TRBJ2-1; d_call: .; cdr3_nt: TGTGCCAGCAGTCGAGCTTATGAGCAGTTCTTC; cdr3_aa: CASSRAYEQFF
v_call: TRBV7-3; clone_size: .; j_call: TRBJ2-1; d_call: .; cdr3_nt: TGTGCCAGCAGTACCGGGACCACAACAGGGTCAGAGCAGTTCTTC; cdr3_aa: CASSTGTTTGSEQFF
v_call: TRBV9; clone_size: .; j_call: TRBJ2-7; d_call: TRBD1; cdr3_nt: TGTGCCAGCAGCCCCGGGACAGGGACCTACGAGCAGTACTTC; cdr3_aa: CASSPGTGTYEQYF
v_call: TRBV7-2; clone_size: once; j_call: TRBJ2-7; d_call: .; cdr3_nt: TGTGCCAGCAGCACCCAGTCTTCCTACGAGCAGTACTTC; cdr3_aa: CASSTQSSYEQYF
v_call: TRBV5-4; clone_size: .; j_call: TRBJ2-2; d_call: .; cdr3_nt: TGTGCCAGCAGCTTAGTAGCGGGACAGGGTGGGACCGGGGAGCTGTTTTTT; cdr3_aa: CASSLVAGQGGTGELFF
v_call: TRBV30; clone_size: .; j_call: TRBJ2-7; d_call: TRBD1; cdr3_nt: TGTGCCTGGGGAGCCTACAGGGGGAGCTACGAGCAGTACTTC; cdr3_aa: CAWGAYRGSYEQYF
v_call: TRBV19; clone_size: .; j_call: TRBJ2-1; d_call: TRBD2; cdr3_nt: TGTGCCAGTAGACCTGTTAGCGGGAGGTCAAACAATGAGCAGTTCTTC; cdr3_aa: CASRPVSGRSNNEQFF
v_call: TRBV5-1; clone_size: .; j_call: TRBJ2-7; d_call: .; cdr3_nt: TGCGCCAGCAGCTTAACGGGCTACGAGCAGTACTTC; cdr3_aa: CASSLTGYEQYF
v_call: TRBV7-9; clone_size: .; j_call: TRBJ2-2; d_call: TRBD1; cdr3_nt: TGTGCCAGCAGCTTAGCAGGGGGCTACACCGGGGAGCTGTTTTTT; cdr3_aa: CASSLAGGYTGELFF
v_call: TRBV6-5; clone_size: .; j_call: TRBJ2-1; d_call: TRBD2; cdr3_nt: TGTGCCAGCAGGGCCCTAGCGGGAGGCCGCGTTGAGCAGTTCTTC; cdr3_aa: CASRALAGGRVEQFF
v_call: TRBV5-4; clone_size: .; j_call: TRBJ2-1; d_call: .; cdr3_nt: TGTGCCAGCAGCGCGGGGACTCTCGGCAATGAGCAGTTCTTC; cdr3_aa: CASSAGTLGNEQFF
v_call: TRBV29-1; clone_size: .; j_call: TRBJ2-7; d_call: TRBD2; cdr3_nt: TGCAGCGTCGCTACCAGACTAGCCGGATTAAAGTACTTC; cdr3_aa: CSVATRLAGLKYF
v_call: TRBV28; clone_size: .; j_call: TRBJ2-7; d_call: TRBD2; cdr3_nt: TGTGCCAGCAGCATCTTGGGGGGTTGGGGACTAGCGGAAGGCGAGCAGTACTTC; cdr3_aa: CASSILGGWGLAEGEQYF
v_call: TRBV7-2; clone_size: once; j_call: TRBJ2-7; d_call: .; cdr3_nt: TGTGCCAGCAGCGCAACTAGATACGAGCAGTACTTC; cdr3_aa: CASSATRYEQYF